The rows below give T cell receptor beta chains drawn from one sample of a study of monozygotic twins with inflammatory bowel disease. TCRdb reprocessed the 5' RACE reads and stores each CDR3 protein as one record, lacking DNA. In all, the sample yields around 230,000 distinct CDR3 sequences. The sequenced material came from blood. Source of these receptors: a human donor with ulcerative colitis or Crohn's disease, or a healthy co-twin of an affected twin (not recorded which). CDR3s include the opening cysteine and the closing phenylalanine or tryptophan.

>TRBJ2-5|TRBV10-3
CATSAGEETQYF
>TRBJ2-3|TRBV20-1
CSARLAGSEDTQYF
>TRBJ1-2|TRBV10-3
CAIRANGQGDYGYTF
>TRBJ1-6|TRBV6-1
CASTRTGAYNSPLHF
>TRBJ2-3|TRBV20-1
CSARVGGAITDTQYF
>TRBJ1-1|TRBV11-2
CASSLDSAADMNTEAFF
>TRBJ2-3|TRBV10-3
CATSGQGSSTDTQYF
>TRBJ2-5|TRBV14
CASSPPGAYQETQYF
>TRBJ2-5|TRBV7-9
CASSRGPSDKETQYF
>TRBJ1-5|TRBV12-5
CASGLDLGQPQHF
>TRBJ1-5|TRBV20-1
CSAIYRVGNQPQHF
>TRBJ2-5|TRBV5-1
CASSLEDGTETQYF
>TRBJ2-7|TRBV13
CASSVRTGGDEQYF
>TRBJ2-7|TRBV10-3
CAITSKADYEQYF
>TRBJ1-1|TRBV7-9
CAGLGVMNTEAFF
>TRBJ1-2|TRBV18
CASSPLDGPIGDYGYTF
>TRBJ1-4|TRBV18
CASSNGAGGNEKLFF
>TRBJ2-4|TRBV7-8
CASSQSRDSDIQYF
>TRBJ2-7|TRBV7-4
CASSFLMSSYEQYF
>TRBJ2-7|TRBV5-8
CASSFPPREQYF
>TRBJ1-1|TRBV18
CASSPPRVDTEAFF
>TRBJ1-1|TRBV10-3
CAISESGPHGAFF
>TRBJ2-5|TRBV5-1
CASSLSTGTKETQYF
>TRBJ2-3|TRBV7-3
CASSLTNTDTQYF
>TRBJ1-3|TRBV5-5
CASSLGAGEDTIYF
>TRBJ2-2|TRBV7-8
CASSVQGFPGELFF
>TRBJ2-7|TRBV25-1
CASSDVNPGQAEQYF
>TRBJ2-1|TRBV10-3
CAISESSDRDGEQFF
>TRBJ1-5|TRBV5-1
CASRPNQGRNQPQHF
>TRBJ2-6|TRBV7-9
CASNTLADSGANVLTF
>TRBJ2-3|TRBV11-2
CASSLDPAGGMADTQYF
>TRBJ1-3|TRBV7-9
CASSSPRGSAGNTIYF
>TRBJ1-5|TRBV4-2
CASSQAEGNQPQHF
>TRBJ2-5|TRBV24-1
CATSDGGSSFETQYF
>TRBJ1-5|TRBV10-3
CAISARDSRNQPQHF
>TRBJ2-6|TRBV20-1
CSARSVEGLSSGANVLTF
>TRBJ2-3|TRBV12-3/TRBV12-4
CASSLEYLSTDTQYF
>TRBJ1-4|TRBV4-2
CASSRIQQGAGEKLFF
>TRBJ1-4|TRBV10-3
CAISHTGNSDEKLFF
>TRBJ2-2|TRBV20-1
CSADDGLGTGELFF
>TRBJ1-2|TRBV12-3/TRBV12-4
CASSPAWGMGGYTF
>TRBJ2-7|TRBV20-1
CSASSGTGGSYEQYF
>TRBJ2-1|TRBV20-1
CSARDGVRGIWHEQFF
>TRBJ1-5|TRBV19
CASSIRANQPQHF
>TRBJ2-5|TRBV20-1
CSATRPTNKETQYF
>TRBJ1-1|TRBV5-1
CASSPRVPQGASTEAFF